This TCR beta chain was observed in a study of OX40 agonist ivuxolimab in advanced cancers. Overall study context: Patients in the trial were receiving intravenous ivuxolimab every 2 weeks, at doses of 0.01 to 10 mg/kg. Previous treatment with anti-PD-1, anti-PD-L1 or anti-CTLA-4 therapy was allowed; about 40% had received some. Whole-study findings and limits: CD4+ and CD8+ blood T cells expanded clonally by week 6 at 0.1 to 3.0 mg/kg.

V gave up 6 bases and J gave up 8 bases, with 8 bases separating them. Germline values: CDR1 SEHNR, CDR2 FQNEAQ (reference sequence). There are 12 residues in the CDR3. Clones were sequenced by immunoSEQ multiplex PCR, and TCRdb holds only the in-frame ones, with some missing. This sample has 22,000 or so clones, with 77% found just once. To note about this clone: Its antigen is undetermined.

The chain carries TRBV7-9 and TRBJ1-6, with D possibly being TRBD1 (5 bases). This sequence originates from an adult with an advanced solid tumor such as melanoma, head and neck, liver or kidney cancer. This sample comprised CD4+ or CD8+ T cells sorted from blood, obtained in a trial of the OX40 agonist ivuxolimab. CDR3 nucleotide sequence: TGTGCCAGCAGTGGGGGTGATTCACCCCTCCACTTT. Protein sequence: CASSGGDSPLHF.